Listed here is a single T cell receptor (beta chain). Its target is not known. Other autoimmune diseases, uncontrolled infections, pregnancy and lactation each led to patient exclusion. The sample originates from a study of Graves' ophthalmopathy and Graves' hyperthyroidism. The germline V gene has CDR1 MNHEY and CDR2 SVGEGT. The CDR3 extends over 13 amino acids. The V and J ends lost 2 bases and 7 bases respectively, with 6 bases between them. Study-wide findings and caveats: A roughly 76% specificity and 87.88% sensitivity were achieved by a 13-signature model that separated ophthalmopathy from stable hyperthyroidism. The majority of expanded thyroid clonotypes above 0.001 frequency also occurred in blood.

The authors amplified TCR beta CDR3 regions from RNA transcripts. A first-round RT-PCR used HTBI primers, followed by a second-round multiplex PCR. TCRdb processed the multiplex PCR reads anew with MiXCR; each CDR3 protein has one entry. The sample records 150,000 or so distinct CDR3 sequences, about two fifths being singletons. The clonotype comes from a young man with Graves' ophthalmopathy. The sequenced material came from peripheral blood. The chain couples TRBV6-2 or TRBV6-3 to TRBJ1-6; D is unclear. The CDR3 bases are TGTGCCAGCAGTTACGCCCGAAATTCACCCCTCCACTTT. This sequence encodes CASSYARNSPLHF.